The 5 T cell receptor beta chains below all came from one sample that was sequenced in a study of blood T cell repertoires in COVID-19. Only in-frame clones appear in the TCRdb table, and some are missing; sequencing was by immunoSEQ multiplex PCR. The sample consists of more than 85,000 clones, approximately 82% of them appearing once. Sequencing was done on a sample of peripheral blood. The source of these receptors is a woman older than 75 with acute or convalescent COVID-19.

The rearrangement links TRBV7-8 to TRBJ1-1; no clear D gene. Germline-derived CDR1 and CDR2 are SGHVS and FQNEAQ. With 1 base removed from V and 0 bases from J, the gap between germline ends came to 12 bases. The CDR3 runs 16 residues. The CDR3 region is CASSLEQAKVNTEAFF. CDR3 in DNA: TGTGCCAGCAGCTTAGAGCAGGCGAAAGTGAACACTGAAGCTTTCTTT.

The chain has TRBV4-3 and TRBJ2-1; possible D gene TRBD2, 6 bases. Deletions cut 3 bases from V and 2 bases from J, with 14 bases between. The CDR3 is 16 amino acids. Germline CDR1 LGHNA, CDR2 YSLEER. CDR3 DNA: TGCGCCAGCAGCCACCATAGGGGCGGGACCTACAATGAGCAGTTCTTC. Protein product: CASSHHRGGTYNEQFF.

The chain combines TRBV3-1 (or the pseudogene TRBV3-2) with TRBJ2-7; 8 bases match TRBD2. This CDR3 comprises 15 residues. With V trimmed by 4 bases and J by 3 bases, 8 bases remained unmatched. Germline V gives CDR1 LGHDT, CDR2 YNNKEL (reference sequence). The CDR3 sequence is CASSRTGLEGYEQYF. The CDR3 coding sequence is TGTGCCAGCAGCCGTACGGGACTAGAGGGCTACGAGCAGTACTTC.

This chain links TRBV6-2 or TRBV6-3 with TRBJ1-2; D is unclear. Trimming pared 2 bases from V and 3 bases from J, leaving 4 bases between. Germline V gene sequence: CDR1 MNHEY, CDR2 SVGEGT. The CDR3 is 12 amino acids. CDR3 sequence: CASSYQDYGYTF. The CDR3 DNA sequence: TGTGCCAGCAGTTACCAGGACTATGGCTACACCTTC.

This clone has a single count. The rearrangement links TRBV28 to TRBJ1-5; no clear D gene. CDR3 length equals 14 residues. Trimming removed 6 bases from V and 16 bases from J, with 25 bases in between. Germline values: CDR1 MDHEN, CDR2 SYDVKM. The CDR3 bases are TGTGCCAGCAGCCACTCAGATCCGCCCGGGGTTCAACATTTT. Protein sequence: CASSHSDPPGVQHF.